This T cell receptor (beta chain) was observed in a study of monozygotic twins with cystic fibrosis. In the study overall: Library input was around 2.8 micrograms of fragmented DNA, with approximately 15 PCR cycles. Study results and caveats: V usage most resembled the co-twin in 13 of 16 pairs. Monozygotic CF twin pairs shared significantly more nucleotide-identical clonotypes than unrelated CF individuals did. The repertoire was suggested to be naive-dominated, clonality median around 0.0089.

With respect to this clone: Its cognate antigen is unknown.

Sequencing was performed with immunoSEQ multiplex PCR; in TCRdb, only in-frame clones are kept and a portion is missing. The sample contains approximately 10,000 clones, roughly 85% of which appear only once. Trimming took 6 bases from V and 4 from J, leaving 12 bases between them. This CDR3 is built from 12 residues. Germline lookup yields CDR1 SQVTM and CDR2 ANQGSEA. This receptor was obtained from a man younger than 35 with cystic fibrosis. The gene calls are TRBV29-1 and TRBJ1-2; D call uncertain. Sequenced material: blood. The CDR3 DNA sequence: TGCAGCGTCATAAATGAAGGCTATGGCTACACCTTC. This codes for CSVINEGYGYTF. The variable domain in full, with the rest retrieved from reference TRBV29-1 and TRBJ1-2, is SAVISQKPSRDICQRGTSLTIQCQVDSQVTMMFWYRQQPGQSLTLIATANQGSEATYESGFVIDKFPISRPNLTFSTLTVSNMSPEDSSIYLCSVINEGYGYTFGSGTRLTVV.